Below, 27 T cell receptor beta chains from the same sample are listed, as sequenced in a study of blood T cell repertoires in COVID-19. The data were produced by immunoSEQ multiplex PCR, yet TCRdb's version contains in-frame clones alone and is incomplete. Of some 200,000 clones in the sample, less than 90% were seen once. Sequencing was carried out using peripheral blood. Receptor source: an older woman who had recovered from COVID-19.

The chain couples TRBV7-8 to TRBJ2-1; 9 nucleotides align to TRBD2. CDR1 and CDR2 (germline): SGHVS, FQNEAQ. Trimming removed 2 bases from V and 0 bases from J; junction bases left unmatched: 8. The CDR3 runs 18 residues. Here the CDR3 DNA reads TGTGCCAGCAGCTTAATTGCGGGGGGGGAGAGCTCCTACAATGAGCAGTTCTTC. Its translation: CASSLIAGGESSYNEQFF.

This clone appeared a few times. The CDR3 DNA is TGTGCCAGCAGTTCACAGGGTGATGCTGAAGCTTTCTTT. Translating gives CASSSQGDAEAFF. V usage is TRBV27 and J usage is TRBJ1-1; perhaps TRBD1 as D (6 bases). Per the germline V gene, CDR1 is MNHEY and CDR2 is SMNVEV (reference sequence). V dropped 4 bases and J dropped 6 bases, with 12 bases sitting between them. The CDR3 is 13 amino acids.

This sequence joins TRBV12-3 or TRBV12-4 and TRBJ2-1; 10 bases line up with TRBD1. The CDR3 runs 13 residues. With V trimmed by 8 bases and J by 4 bases, 2 bases remained unmatched. The CDR3 DNA reads TGTGCCAGCCGGGGACAGGGGTACAATGAGCAGTTCTTC. Translating it yields CASRGQGYNEQFF.

V usage is TRBV5-5 and J usage is TRBJ1-2, with a possible D match to TRBD1 (5 bases). V gave up 0 bases and J gave up 4 bases, with 10 bases separating them. In germline, CDR1 is SGHKS, CDR2 YYEKEE (reference sequence). The CDR3 loop spans 14 amino acids. CDR3 sequence: CASSLAGWTYGYTF. The CDR3 DNA is TGTGCCAGCAGCTTGGCAGGGTGGACCTATGGCTACACCTTC. Variable domain in full (rest from reference TRBV5-5 and TRBJ1-2): DAGVTQSPTHLIKTRGQQVTLRCSPISGHKSVSWYQQVLGQGPQFIFQYYEKEERGRGNFPDRFSARQFPNYSSELNVNALLLGDSALYLCASSLAGWTYGYTFGSGTRLTVV.

The chain is built from TRBV7-9 and TRBJ2-5; the D gene is possibly TRBD2 (5 bases). From germline, CDR1 is SEHNR and CDR2 FQNEAQ (reference sequence). The CDR3 sequence is 14 residues long. The germline V and J ends were trimmed by 5 bases and 3 bases, with 13 bases remaining between them. The CDR3 DNA reads as TGTGCCAGCAGCCCGCCCAATAGCGAAGAGACCCAGTACTTC. Its protein product is CASSPPNSEETQYF.

V is TRBV4-1 and J is TRBJ2-7; D is undetermined. V was shortened by 1 base and J by 2 bases, with 12 bases between the two germline ends. In germline, CDR1 is MGHRA, CDR2 YSYEKL. CDR3 length: 15 amino acids. The CDR3 sequence is CASSQGVVEAYEQYF. CDR3 nucleotides: TGCGCCAGCAGCCAAGGGGTGGTCGAGGCCTACGAGCAGTACTTC.

This rearrangement joins TRBV7-9 to TRBJ1-5; no definite D call. The germline V and J ends were trimmed by 5 bases and 2 bases, with 13 bases remaining between them. Germline loops: CDR1 SEHNR, CDR2 FQNEAQ (reference sequence). The CDR3 runs to 15 residues. CDR3: CASSQTGKGNQPQHF. CDR3 coding DNA: TGTGCCAGCAGCCAGACGGGGAAGGGCAATCAGCCCCAGCATTTT.

Here the CDR3 reads CASSAGTSTSTDTQYF. CDR3 DNA: TGTGCCAGCAGCGCTGGGACTTCGACTAGCACAGATACGCAGTATTTT. The V gene is TRBV9, the J gene TRBJ2-3; TRBD2 is a possible D gene (6 bases). In germline, CDR1 is SGDLS, CDR2 YYNGEE. The CDR3 spans 16 residues. The V end lost 3 bases, the J end lost 0 bases, and 14 bases lay between the germline ends.

The chain uses TRBV5-8 and TRBJ2-1, with 9 nucleotides matching TRBD1. The J segment lost 8 bases and the V segment lost 4 bases, leaving 10 bases of the junction unmatched. This CDR3 has 15 amino acids. Germline V gene sequence: CDR1 SGHTS, CDR2 YDEGEE. CDR3 DNA: TGTGCCAGCAGCCTACCGGGACAGGGTGGGCATGAGCAGTTCTTC. Encoded protein: CASSLPGQGGHEQFF.

The chain couples TRBV7-8 to TRBJ1-6, with 9 bases that match TRBD1. CDR3 length equals 17 residues. The trim removed 1 base at V and 10 bases at J, leaving 11 bases unmatched. Germline CDR1 and CDR2: SGHVS and FQNEAQ. The CDR3 region is CASSLGLRDRESSPLHF. CDR3 in DNA: TGTGCCAGCAGCTTAGGCCTCCGGGACAGGGAATCGTCACCCCTCCACTTT. The whole variable domain, remainder taken from reference TRBV7-8 and TRBJ1-6, is GAGVSQSPRYKVAKRGQDVALRCDPISGHVSLFWYQQALGQGPEFLTYFQNEAQLDKSGLPSDRFFAERPEGSVSTLKIQRTQQEDSAVYLCASSLGLRDRESSPLHFGNGTRLTVT.

This clone has only one observation. The rearrangement links TRBV24-1 to TRBJ1-1; D is possibly TRBD1 (5 bases). Trimming stripped 6 bases from V and 1 base from J, with 14 bases between. The germline V gene encodes CDR1 KGHDR and CDR2 SFDVKD. This CDR3 comprises 15 residues. Here the CDR3 DNA reads TGTGCCACCAGTCGTTTAGGGGAGGGGAACACTGAAGCTTTCTTT. The encoded protein is CATSRLGEGNTEAFF.

CDR3: CASRGGEGQPQHF. In DNA, the CDR3 is TGTGCCAGCAGGGGAGGCGAGGGTCAGCCCCAGCATTTT. The V gene is TRBV2, the J gene TRBJ1-5, with D hard to call. The V and J ends lost 6 bases and 6 bases respectively, with 12 bases between them. This CDR3 has 13 amino acids. Per the germline V gene, CDR1 is SNHLY and CDR2 is FYNNEI.

In nucleotides, the CDR3 is TGTGCCAGCAGCCAATATTCCGGGAACGGAAACACCATATATTTT. Translation: CASSQYSGNGNTIYF. The chain couples TRBV3-1 (or the pseudogene TRBV3-2) to TRBJ1-3; D is unresolved. CDR1 and CDR2 from the germline V gene are LGHDT and YNNKEL (reference sequence). V was clipped by 2 bases and J by 4 bases, with 12 bases between them. The CDR3 extends over 15 amino acids.

The gene calls are TRBV19 and TRBJ2-5, with D possibly being TRBD2 (6 bases). The CDR3 has 14 amino acids. Trimming removed 3 bases at V and 1 base at J, with 9 bases between. CDR1 and CDR2 from the germline V gene are LNHDA and SQIVND (reference sequence). The CDR3 DNA is TGTGCCAGTAGTATGAGGCGGGGCCAAGAGACCCAGTACTTC. This sequence encodes CASSMRRGQETQYF.

CDR3 protein: CASSPRGGVGRELFF. The CDR3 DNA follows: TGTGCCAGCAGCCCACGGGGTGGGGTGGGCCGGGAGCTGTTTTTT. The V and J genes are TRBV7-3 and TRBJ2-2; D perhaps matches TRBD2 (5 bases). Deletions cut 5 bases from V and 9 bases from J, with 19 bases between. The CDR3 runs 15 residues. Germline V gives CDR1 SGHTA, CDR2 FQGTGA. Full variable domain (rest looked up from reference TRBV7-3 and TRBJ2-2): GAGVSQTPSNKVTEKGKYVELRCDPISGHTALYWYRQSLGQGPEFLIYFQGTGAADDSGLPNDRFFAVRPEGSVSTLKIQRTERGDSAVYLCASSPRGGVGRELFFGEGSRLTVL.

The rearrangement joins TRBV12-5 to TRBJ2-2, with unresolved D. The CDR3 consists of 13 residues. CDR1 and CDR2 (germline): LGHNT, FRNRAP. V lost 7 bases and J 1 base, leaving 7 bases between the germline ends. CDR3 DNA sequence: TGTGCTAGTGCCCCCGGGAACACCGGGGAGCTGTTTTTT. Protein: CASAPGNTGELFF.

The chain links TRBV7-8 to TRBJ2-1; D may be TRBD2 (6 bases). Deletions cut 5 bases from V and 1 base from J, with 12 bases between. The CDR3 is made up of 15 amino acids. Germline CDR1 reads SGHVS; CDR2 reads FQNEAQ. The CDR3 loop is CASSPGGWSYNEQFF. In DNA form, the CDR3 reads TGTGCCAGCAGCCCTGGGGGGTGGTCCTACAATGAGCAGTTCTTC. The entire variable domain, with the rest obtained from reference TRBV7-8 and TRBJ2-1, is as follows: GAGVSQSPRYKVAKRGQDVALRCDPISGHVSLFWYQQALGQGPEFLTYFQNEAQLDKSGLPSDRFFAERPEGSVSTLKIQRTQQEDSAVYLCASSPGGWSYNEQFFGPGTRLTVL.

The chain links TRBV30 to TRBJ2-1; D is undetermined. CDR1 is GTSNPN and CDR2 is SVGIG in the germline V gene (reference sequence). V lost 5 bases and J 4 bases, leaving 12 bases between the germline ends. This CDR3 spans 13 amino acids. The CDR3 DNA reads TGTGCCTGGGCATACGGTGTATACAATGAGCAGTTCTTC. This codes for CAWAYGVYNEQFF. The variable domain in full, with the rest retrieved from reference TRBV30 and TRBJ2-1, is SQTIHQWPATLVQPVGSPLSLECTVEGTSNPNLYWYRQAAGRGLQLLFYSVGIGQISSEVPQNLSASRPQDRQFILSSKKLLLSDSGFYLCAWAYGVYNEQFFGPGTRLTVL.

V and J are TRBV21-1 and TRBJ1-4; no DNA check was done on the table's D call, TRBD1. TRBV21-1 is a known pseudogene. The CDR3 is 15 residues long. The CDR3 sequence: CASSLHRATNEKLFF. CDR3 bases: TGTGCCAGCAGCCTCCACAGAGCAACTAATGAAAAACTGTTTTTT.

This chain links TRBV4-1 with TRBJ1-2; no clear D gene. V shed 4 bases and J shed 3 bases, with 15 bases lying between them. The CDR3 is 15 residues long. CDR1 and CDR2 from the germline V gene are MGHRA and YSYEKL. This CDR3 is CASSLLSRSDYGYTF. The CDR3, as DNA: TGCGCCAGCAGCCTACTGTCGAGGTCGGACTATGGCTACACCTTC.

The rearrangement uses TRBV6-6 and TRBJ1-2; D perhaps matches TRBD1 (6 bases). This CDR3 spans 13 amino acids. V shed 2 bases and J shed 4 bases, with 8 bases lying between them. Germline assignment: CDR1 MNHNY and CDR2 SVGAGI (reference sequence). In DNA form, the CDR3 reads TGTGCCAGCAGTTACCGACAGGTCTATGGCTACACCTTC. Translation gives CASSYRQVYGYTF.

The CDR3 reads CASSLDRTAEAFF. CDR3 in DNA: TGTGCCAGCAGCTTGGACAGGACAGCAGAAGCTTTCTTT. The J gene is TRBJ1-1, the V gene TRBV5-4; possibly TRBD1 for D (6 bases). The CDR3 runs to 13 residues. Germline lookup yields CDR1 SGHNT and CDR2 YYREEE (reference sequence). Trimming took off 0 bases at V and 8 bases at J, with 11 bases between the two ends. Using reference TRBV5-4 and TRBJ1-1 for the parts outside the CDR3, the full variable domain is ETGVTQSPTHLIKTRGQQVTLRCSSQSGHNTVSWYQQALGQGPQFIFQYYREEENGRGNFPPRFSGLQFPNYSSELNVNALELDDSALYLCASSLDRTAEAFFGQGTRLTVV.

V and J are TRBV4-1 and TRBJ1-6; no clear D gene. The CDR3 is 18 amino acids. V dropped 1 base and J dropped 0 bases, with 13 bases sitting between them. Germline V CDR1 and CDR2: MGHRA, YSYEKL. The CDR3 region has the DNA TGCGCCAGCAGCCAAGGCTTAGCGATAAGCTCCTATAATTCACCCCTCCACTTT. Encoded protein: CASSQGLAISSYNSPLHF.

This chain joins TRBV6-5 and TRBJ1-5; D unresolved. Germline V CDR1 and CDR2: MNHEY, SVGAGI. Trimming took 10 bases from V and 0 from J, leaving 16 bases between them. The CDR3 has 15 amino acids. CDR3 residues: CATQSWLNSNQPQHF. The CDR3, as DNA: TGTGCCACCCAATCTTGGCTGAATAGCAATCAGCCCCAGCATTTT.

This rearrangement joins TRBV3-1 (or the pseudogene TRBV3-2) to TRBJ2-7, with D possibly matching TRBD1 (5 bases). The CDR3 length is 15 residues. The ends were cut back, 0 bases at V and 2 bases at J, with 11 bases in the middle. Germline V gene lookup returns CDR1 LGHDT and CDR2 YNNKEL (reference sequence). The CDR3 region has the DNA TGTGCCAGCAGCCAAGATCCGGCAGGGCCCTACGAGCAGTACTTC. Translating gives CASSQDPAGPYEQYF.

The V call is TRBV7-2, the J call TRBJ1-2, with TRBD1 as a possible D gene (5 bases). The germline V gene encodes CDR1 SGHTA and CDR2 FQGNSA. The CDR3 length is 14 residues. Trimming pared 0 bases from V and 2 bases from J, leaving 7 bases between. CDR3 in amino acids: CASSLAGENYGYTF. CDR3 in DNA: TGTGCCAGCAGCTTAGCAGGGGAAAACTATGGCTACACCTTC.

In DNA, the CDR3 is TGCGCCAGCAGCCAAGATCGAAGGTGGAGGGGGGGCCTGATCACGGTCGTCAATGAGCAGTTCTTC. Protein sequence: CASSQDRRWRGGLITVVNEQFF. V usage is TRBV4-1 and J usage is TRBJ2-1; perhaps TRBD2 as D (7 bases). Trimming took off 0 bases at V and 6 bases at J, with 33 bases between the two ends. The CDR3 spans 22 residues. CDR1 and CDR2 from the germline V gene are MGHRA and YSYEKL.